This is a list of T cell receptor beta chains from one sample in a study of blood T cell repertoires in COVID-19. Repertoires were generated with immunoSEQ multiplex PCR, while TCRdb's copy carries only in-frame clones and drops some. The sample consists of about 330,000 clones, more than 75% of them appearing once. The sample taken for sequencing was PBMCs or T cells enriched from blood (not recorded which). These receptors all come from a woman in her twenties or thirties who had recovered from COVID-19. CDR3s include the opening cysteine and the closing phenylalanine or tryptophan. The D gene is left open where the match is weak. The size field is filled for only some rows; it gives once, few, many or a size class.

v_gene	d_gene	j_gene	abundance	CDR3aa	CDR3nt
TRBV9	TRBD1	TRBJ2-7	.	CASSPKAAGTGLYEQYF	TGTGCCAGCAGCCCCAAAGCTGCCGGGACAGGACTCTACGAGCAGTACTTC
TRBV6-5	TRBD1	TRBJ1-2	.	CASSYSRTGLNYGYTF	TGTGCCAGCAGTTACTCCAGGACAGGGCTTAACTATGGCTACACCTTC
TRBV19	.	TRBJ1-1	.	CASSSTGRVTEAFF	TGTGCCAGTAGTAGTACAGGGCGGGTAACTGAAGCTTTCTTT
TRBV2	TRBD1	TRBJ1-5	.	CASSDQGGQPQHF	TGTGCCAGCAGTGACCAGGGGGGTCAGCCCCAGCATTTT
TRBV2	TRBD1	TRBJ1-5	.	CASMRTGSQPQHF	TGTGCCAGCATGAGGACAGGGAGTCAGCCCCAGCATTTT
TRBV28	.	TRBJ2-2	few	CASSRTARNTGELFF	TGTGCCAGCAGTCGGACAGCCCGAAACACCGGGGAGCTGTTTTTT
TRBV3-1/TRBV3-2	.	TRBJ1-2	.	CASSQGARGNYGYTF	TGTGCCAGCAGCCAAGGGGCGAGGGGGAACTATGGCTACACCTTC
TRBV5-1	.	TRBJ1-1	.	CASSLVEQGGNTEAFF	TGCGCCAGCAGCTTGGTGGAACAGGGTGGGAACACTGAAGCTTTCTTT
TRBV7-2	TRBD1	TRBJ2-7	.	CASSFWGQGAYEQYF	TGTGCCAGCAGCTTCTGGGGACAGGGGGCGTACGAGCAGTACTTC
TRBV6-5	.	TRBJ2-7	.	CASSRQAYEQYF	TGTGCCAGCAGTCGACAGGCCTACGAGCAGTACTTC
TRBV5-4	.	TRBJ1-1	.	CASRADKSEAFF	TGTGCCAGCAGGGCGGACAAGAGTGAAGCTTTCTTT
TRBV6-5	.	TRBJ2-7	few	CASSQGSGGTYEQYF	TGTGCCAGCAGCCAGGGGTCTGGCGGAACCTACGAGCAGTACTTC
TRBV30	.	TRBJ2-3	.	CAWKSGGTQYF	TGTGCCTGGAAAAGTGGAGGAACGCAGTATTTT
TRBV15	.	TRBJ1-4	once	CATSRVANEKLFF	TGTGCCACCAGCAGAGTGGCAAACGAAAAACTGTTTTTT
TRBV6-5	.	TRBJ2-5	.	CASSYVTDSQETQYF	TGTGCCAGCAGTTACGTCACCGACTCCCAAGAGACCCAGTACTTC
TRBV29-1	.	TRBJ1-2	.	CSCQGLYGYTF	TGCAGCTGTCAGGGGCTCTATGGCTACACCTTC
TRBV2	TRBD1	TRBJ2-7	once	CASCLGETGTRGEQYF	TGTGCCAGCTGTTTAGGGGAGACAGGGACCAGGGGCGAGCAGTACTTC
TRBV7-8	TRBD1	TRBJ1-2	.	CASSRGQGLYGYTF	TGTGCCAGCAGCCGCGGACAGGGTTTATATGGCTACACCTTC
TRBV4-1	.	TRBJ1-3	.	CASSQDRQRRNTIYF	TGCGCCAGCAGCCAAGATCGGCAGCGCCGAAACACCATATATTTT
TRBV18	TRBD1	TRBJ1-6	once	CASSPGRQGATNSPLHF	TGTGCCAGCTCACCGGGGCGGCAGGGGGCTACTAATTCACCCCTCCACTTT
TRBV6-5	TRBD1	TRBJ1-2	.	CASSFEGARGYTF	TGTGCCAGCAGCTTCGAGGGGGCACGTGGCTACACCTTC
TRBV7-8	TRBD2	TRBJ2-1	.	CASSLGTSFEQFF	TGTGCCAGCAGCTTAGGGACTAGCTTTGAGCAGTTCTTC
TRBV5-1	.	TRBJ1-3	many	CASSTGPKNTIYF	TGCGCCAGCAGTACAGGACCTAAAAACACCATATATTTT
TRBV15	.	TRBJ1-5	.	CATSRPSGGLNQPQHF	TGTGCCACCAGCAGGCCCTCAGGAGGGCTCAATCAGCCCCAGCATTTT
TRBV5-4	.	TRBJ2-2	.	CASSGPSSGELFF	TGTGCCAGCAGCGGCCCGTCGTCCGGGGAGCTGTTTTTT
TRBV7-9	.	TRBJ1-1	few	CASSLELGVHEAFF	TGTGCCAGCAGCTTAGAACTGGGCGTCCATGAAGCTTTCTTT
TRBV4-1	.	TRBJ1-5	few	CASSQSGRGHGFNQPQHF	TGCGCCAGCAGCCAATCAGGCCGGGGACACGGGTTTAATCAGCCCCAGCATTTT
TRBV5-4	TRBD1	TRBJ1-6	.	CASRDGQGGSPLHF	TGTGCCAGCAGGGATGGACAGGGAGGTTCACCCCTCCACTTT
TRBV27	.	TRBJ2-5	.	CASSLSLASETQYF	TGTGCCAGCAGTTTATCGCTCGCGTCGGAGACCCAGTACTTC
TRBV6-1	TRBD1	TRBJ2-7	.	CASSERGLRTGDEQYF	TGTGCCAGCAGTGAAAGGGGGCTCCGGACAGGGGACGAGCAGTACTTC
TRBV5-1	.	TRBJ1-2	.	CASSLEGVNYGYTF	TGCGCCAGCAGCTTGGAGGGGGTTAACTATGGCTACACCTTC
TRBV5-1	.	TRBJ1-4	.	CASSWSRGNEKLFF	TGCGCCAGCAGCTGGTCTAGGGGAAATGAAAAACTGTTTTTT
TRBV7-9	.	TRBJ2-2	.	CASSFGGVTNTGELFF	TGTGCCAGCAGCTTTGGAGGGGTAACGAACACCGGGGAGCTGTTTTTT
TRBV5-4	.	TRBJ1-6	.	CASSLYPPLLYNSPLHF	TGTGCCAGCAGCTTATATCCCCCTCTTCTCTATAATTCACCCCTCCACTTT
TRBV29-1	TRBD2	TRBJ2-1	.	CSVEDGVAGDFNEQFF	TGCAGCGTTGAAGATGGGGTGGCGGGGGATTTCAATGAGCAGTTCTTC
TRBV2	TRBD1	TRBJ2-7	.	CASSSRQGAESEQYF	TGTGCCAGCAGTTCCCGACAGGGGGCGGAAAGCGAGCAGTACTTC
TRBV24-1	.	TRBJ2-3	.	CATSDRVASTDTQYF	TGTGCCACCAGTGACAGGGTAGCTAGCACAGATACGCAGTATTTT
TRBV5-6	TRBD1	TRBJ1-6	.	CASTTPDRYNSPLHF	TGTGCCAGCACCACCCCGGACAGGTATAATTCACCCCTCCACTTT
TRBV9	.	TRBJ1-1	few	CASSVAGRRDTEAFF	TGTGCCAGCAGCGTAGCGGGCAGGCGGGACACTGAAGCTTTCTTT
TRBV28	TRBD1	TRBJ1-5	.	CASSSTGGGQPQHF	TGTGCCAGCAGTTCGACAGGGGGCGGTCAGCCCCAGCATTTT
TRBV7-2	TRBD1	TRBJ2-5	.	CASSLRGLQTRWETQYF	TGTGCCAGCAGCTTAAGGGGGCTACAAACCCGTTGGGAGACCCAGTACTTC
TRBV27	.	TRBJ1-4	.	CASRPGWANEKLFF	TGTGCCAGCAGACCAGGGTGGGCTAATGAAAAACTGTTTTTT
TRBV27	.	TRBJ1-5	.	CASSLLGGSGNQPQHF	TGTGCCAGCAGTTTATTAGGAGGGAGCGGCAATCAGCCCCAGCATTTT
TRBV27	.	TRBJ1-6	.	CASGLGGRRAQGSSPLHF	TGTGCCAGCGGACTAGGGGGGCGGCGGGCTCAAGGGAGTTCACCCCTCCACTTT
TRBV6-6	TRBD1	TRBJ2-2	.	CAGTGAGTGELFF	TGTGCCGGGACAGGGGCGGGCACCGGGGAGCTGTTTTTT
TRBV7-8	TRBD1	TRBJ1-4	.	CASSLTTGRGSEKLFF	TGTGCCAGCAGCTTGACGACGGGCAGGGGGTCTGAAAAACTGTTTTTT
TRBV6-4	.	TRBJ1-5	.	CASSVGGEGGPQHF	TGTGCCAGCAGTGTCGGGGGTGAGGGAGGACCCCAGCATTTT
TRBV24-1	TRBD1	TRBJ2-7	few	CATSDNPGGREQYF	TGTGCCACCAGTGACAACCCAGGGGGTAGGGAGCAGTACTTC